What follows are 9 T cell receptor beta chains derived from one specimen sequenced in a study of siplizumab effects on memory and regulatory T cells. TCRdb keeps only in-frame clones here, not all; method: immunoSEQ multiplex PCR. This sample yields 90,000 to 110,000 clones, of which 85% to 95% are seen a single time; 0.32% belongs to the top ten. Sequenced material: CD4+ T cells sorted from blood. These receptors were taken from a human donor in good health.

V is TRBV6-1 and J is TRBJ1-5, with a tentative D call TRBD1 (6 bases). Trimming cost V 3 bases and J 1 base, with 16 bases left between them. The CDR3 covers 17 residues. Germline loops: CDR1 MNHNS, CDR2 SASEGT. In DNA, the CDR3 is TGTGCCAGCAGTGATCGGGCAGGGGTTAGGAGCAATCAGCCCCAGCATTTT. Translated, it gives CASSDRAGVRSNQPQHF.

CDR3 amino acids: CASSGWGDQPQHF. For the CDR3, the DNA is TGTGCCAGCAGTGGGTGGGGAGATCAGCCCCAGCATTTT. The V gene is TRBV6-1, the J gene TRBJ1-5; D unresolved. The CDR3 consists of 13 residues. Per the germline V gene, CDR1 is MNHNS and CDR2 is SASEGT. V was clipped by 4 bases and J by 5 bases, with 9 bases between them.

The chain uses TRBV7-3 and TRBJ2-1, with 9 bases aligning to TRBD2. This CDR3 has 15 amino acids. V shed 1 base, J shed 6 bases, and the junction held 4 bases outside the gene matches. The germline V gene has CDR1 SGHTA and CDR2 FQGTGA. The CDR3 protein is CASSLSGGAFNEQFF. In nucleotides, the CDR3 is TGTGCCAGCAGCTTAAGCGGGGGGGCCTTCAATGAGCAGTTCTTC.

CDR3 coding DNA: TGCGCCAGCAGCTATCAAGAGACCCACTCTGGGGCCAACGTCCTGACTTTC. Protein: CASSYQETHSGANVLTF. The rearrangement joins TRBV4-1 to TRBJ2-6; D remains ambiguous. The CDR3 has 17 amino acids. V lost 5 bases, J lost 0 bases, and 14 bases lay in between. CDR1 MGHRA and CDR2 YSYEKL come from the germline V gene.

V and J are TRBV18 and TRBJ2-1; 10 bases line up with TRBD2. The CDR3 has 15 amino acids. Germline-derived CDR1 and CDR2 are KGHSH and LQKENI. V lost 0 bases to trimming and J lost 8 bases; unmatched junction nucleotides: 4. The CDR3 sequence is CASSPPTSGSHEQFF. In DNA, the CDR3 is TGTGCCAGCTCACCACCGACTAGCGGGTCACATGAGCAGTTCTTC.

The chain employs TRBV19 and TRBJ2-5, with D possibly being TRBD2 (5 bases). The germline V gene has CDR1 LNHDA and CDR2 SQIVND (reference sequence). Trimming took off 5 bases at V and 2 bases at J, with 18 bases between the two ends. The CDR3 is 16 amino acids. The CDR3 sequence is CASSLAGTIRQETQYF. The CDR3 DNA is TGTGCCAGTAGTTTGGCGGGTACTATCAGGCAAGAGACCCAGTACTTC.

The chain has TRBV27 and TRBJ1-6; TRBD1 aligns across 7 bases. The ends lost 5 bases at V and 4 bases at J; junction bases unmatched: 5. The CDR3 consists of 15 residues. Germline values: CDR1 MNHEY, CDR2 SMNVEV (reference sequence). CDR3 region: CASSLGTVYNSPLHF. In nucleotides, the CDR3 is TGTGCCAGCAGTCTTGGGACAGTTTATAATTCACCCCTCCACTTT.

This chain uses TRBV19 with TRBJ2-5, with 7 positions matching TRBD1. Germline lookup yields CDR1 LNHDA and CDR2 SQIVND (reference sequence). The CDR3 covers 14 residues. Trimming took 6 bases from V and 5 from J; bases not matched to a gene: 9. The CDR3 nucleotides read TGTGCCAGTAGCGTGACAGGGAAGTGGGAGACCCAGTACTTC. Its translation: CASSVTGKWETQYF.

This chain connects TRBV29-1 to TRBJ1-1; D not resolved. The V end was cut by 7 bases, the J end by 4 bases, with 13 bases between. Looked up from germline, CDR1 is SQVTM and CDR2 is ANQGSEA. CDR3 length equals 12 residues. The CDR3 loop is CSAFFRGTEAFF. CDR3 sequence (DNA): TGCAGCGCCTTTTTTCGGGGCACTGAAGCTTTCTTT. Supplemented by reference TRBV29-1 and TRBJ1-1, the full variable domain reads SAVISQKPSRDICQRGTSLTIQCQVDSQVTMMFWYRQQPGQSLTLIATANQGSEATYESGFVIDKFPISRPNLTFSTLTVSNMSPEDSSIYLCSAFFRGTEAFFGQGTRLTVV.